This TCR beta chain was observed in a study of blood T cell repertoires in COVID-19. Overall study context: The United States, Italy and Spain provided the acute and convalescent COVID-19 samples. PBMCs, B-cell-depleted T cells, or T cells were the source of the cDNA or gDNA that made up the material.

The study drew participants aged about 18 to 95 years from roughly 25 US areas. In the original processing: Scientists estimated how many nucleated cells there were by amplifying reference gene primers. TCRdb's table, derived via immunoSEQ multiplex PCR, lists solely in-frame clones and lacks some. From that table come the V and J calls and clone size; the DNA was used to work out D and trimming. Of 130,000 to 150,000 clones detected, less than 90% appear once; the ten largest clones hold 5.8%. Trimming stripped 1 base from V and 4 bases from J, with 10 bases between. The CDR3 totals 14 residues. CDR1 is SGHTA, CDR2 FQGNSA, per germline.

The V and J genes are TRBV7-2 and TRBJ1-1; D might be TRBD1 (6 bases). Sequencing input: PBMCs or T cells enriched from blood (not recorded which). The sequence came from a woman between 50 and 59 years old who had been exposed to COVID-19. Here the CDR3 DNA reads TGTGCCAGCAGCTTAGACAGGGTGACCACTGAAGCTTTCTTT. It codes for CASSLDRVTTEAFF.